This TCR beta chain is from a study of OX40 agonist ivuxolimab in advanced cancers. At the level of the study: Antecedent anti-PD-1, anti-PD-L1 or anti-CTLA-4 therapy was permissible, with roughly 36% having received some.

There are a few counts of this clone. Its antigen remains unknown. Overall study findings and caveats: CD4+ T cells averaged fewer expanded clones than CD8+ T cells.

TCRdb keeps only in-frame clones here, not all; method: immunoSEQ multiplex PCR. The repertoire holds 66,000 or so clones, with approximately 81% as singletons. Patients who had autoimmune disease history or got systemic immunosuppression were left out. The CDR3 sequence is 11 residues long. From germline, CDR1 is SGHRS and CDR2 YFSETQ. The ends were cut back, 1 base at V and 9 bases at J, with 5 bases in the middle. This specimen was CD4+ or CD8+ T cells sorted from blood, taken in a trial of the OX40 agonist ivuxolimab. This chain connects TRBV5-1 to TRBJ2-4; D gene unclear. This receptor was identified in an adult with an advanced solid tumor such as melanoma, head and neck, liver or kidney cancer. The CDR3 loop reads CASSLSGIQYF. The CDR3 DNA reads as TGCGCCAGCAGCTTGTCAGGCATTCAGTACTTC.